These 15 T cell receptor beta chains originate from one sample sequenced in a study of cytomegalovirus exposure and HLA in healthy donors (dated by TCRdb to the late 2010s). Library generation was performed with the immunoSEQ multiplex PCR assay. For the multiplex PCR, a mixture combining 60 forward primers for TCR Vbeta segments and 13 reverse primers for TCR Jbeta segments was used. What TCRdb holds here is the immuneACCESS table cut down to in-frame rearrangements. Part of the clones is not present; checked against another copy, under half of the missing clones reflect an unresolved V gene, and the others are unexplained. Counted in this sample were 140,000 or so clones; about 75% of them appeared once. The ten most abundant clones make up 1.7% of the sample. Sequencing was carried out using PBMCs. These receptors were collected from a woman in her 30s in good health and CMV-seronegative.

In DNA, the CDR3 is TGTGCCAGCAGGCGAAACAGGGAAAAGAACACTGAAGCTTTCTTT. This sequence encodes CASRRNREKNTEAFF. This chain connects TRBV6-5 to TRBJ1-1; D may be TRBD1 (6 bases). Germline-derived CDR1 and CDR2 are MNHEY and SVGAGI. The CDR3 runs 15 residues. Trimming stripped 6 bases from V and 1 base from J, with 15 bases between.

The chain combines TRBV15 with TRBJ2-7; 11 bases agree with TRBD2. The CDR3 is 17 residues long. The V and J ends lost 0 bases and 5 bases, in that order; junction bases with no gene match: 9. Germline loops: CDR1 LNHNV, CDR2 YYDKDF (reference sequence). Here the CDR3 reads CATSRDIAGGPWHEQYF. The CDR3 DNA follows: TGTGCCACCAGCAGAGATATAGCGGGGGGGCCGTGGCACGAGCAGTACTTC.

The chain couples TRBV27 to TRBJ1-2, with TRBD1 matching 8 bases. The CDR3 totals 17 residues. J gave up 8 bases and V 5 bases, and 19 bases lay outside the gene matches. From germline, CDR1 is MNHEY and CDR2 SMNVEV (reference sequence). The CDR3 here is CASSITRGQDRTGGYTF. DNA for the CDR3: TGTGCCAGCAGTATCACAAGGGGACAGGACCGTACGGGAGGCTACACCTTC.

V usage is TRBV9 and J usage is TRBJ2-1; 7 positions agree with TRBD1. There are 13 residues in the CDR3. CDR1 is SGDLS, CDR2 YYNGEE, per germline. V shed 3 bases, J shed 11 bases, and the junction held 8 bases outside the gene matches. CDR3 nucleotides: TGTGCCAGCAGCGGTTCTTGGACAGGACAGCAGTTCTTC. It translates to CASSGSWTGQQFF.

This chain links TRBV30 with TRBJ2-1; TRBD2 aligns across 10 bases. Germline-derived CDR1 and CDR2 are GTSNPN and SVGIG (reference sequence). After removal of 3 bases from V and 0 bases from J, the junction contained 14 bases not matched to a gene. This CDR3 spans 19 amino acids. CDR3 nucleotide sequence: TGTGCCTGGAGGACCGGGCGGGGTAGCGGGGGGAGCTCCTACAATGAGCAGTTCTTC. It yields the protein CAWRTGRGSGGSSYNEQFF.

This clone was seen more than once but under ten times. The V call is TRBV4-3, the J call TRBJ1-4, with 8 bases that match TRBD1. The CDR3 has 15 residues. CDR1 and CDR2 (germline): LGHNA, YSLEER. V lost 6 bases to trimming and J lost 8 bases; unmatched junction nucleotides: 11. The CDR3 region has the DNA TGCGCCAGCAGTCACTCACAGGGGGGGAAAGAAAAACTGTTTTTT. This sequence encodes CASSHSQGGKEKLFF.

In its sample, this clone was seen a few times. The chain recombines TRBV2 with TRBJ2-7; D may be TRBD1 (6 bases). The CDR3 contains 14 residues. The germline gives CDR1 SNHLY, CDR2 FYNNEI. The V end lost 7 bases, the J end lost 3 bases, and 16 bases lay between the germline ends. CDR3 nucleotides: TGTGCCAGCACCCTCTCAAGGACAGTCTACGAGCAGTACTTC. Its translation: CASTLSRTVYEQYF.

This clone has a handful of counts. The chain has TRBV9 and TRBJ2-1; 9 nucleotides line up with TRBD2. CDR3 length: 16 residues. The V gene end was trimmed by 2 bases and the J gene end by 5 bases; junction bases not matched to a gene: 8. Germline CDR1 reads SGDLS; CDR2 reads YYNGEE. The CDR3 sequence: CASSVGWGLANNEQFF. The CDR3, as DNA: TGTGCCAGCAGCGTTGGGTGGGGACTAGCTAACAATGAGCAGTTCTTC.

The chain joins TRBV28 to TRBJ2-1, with 9 bases lining up with TRBD2. This CDR3 comprises 13 residues. The germline V gene encodes CDR1 MDHEN and CDR2 SYDVKM. The V gene end was trimmed by 3 bases and the J gene end by 15 bases; junction bases not matched to a gene: 9. This CDR3 is CASSFSSGVTGFF. In nucleotides, the CDR3 is TGTGCCAGCAGTTTTTCTAGCGGGGTGACGGGGTTCTTC.

This clone came up a few times. The chain couples TRBV6-1 to TRBJ2-1, with 12 positions matching TRBD1. The V and J ends lost 10 bases and 7 bases, in that order; junction bases with no gene match: 5. CDR3 length equals 13 residues. Germline V gene sequence: CDR1 MNHNS, CDR2 SASEGT. The CDR3 nucleotides are TGTGCCATCGGGACAGGGGGCTGGAATGAGCAGTTCTTC. It translates to CAIGTGGWNEQFF.

V is TRBV5-1 and J is TRBJ2-3; D ambiguous. The CDR3 runs to 14 residues. Germline V gives CDR1 SGHRS, CDR2 YFSETQ. Trimming took off 2 bases at V and 0 bases at J, with 7 bases between the two ends. The CDR3 protein is CASSLRTSTDTQYF. The CDR3, as DNA: TGCGCCAGCAGCTTACGAACTAGCACAGATACGCAGTATTTT.

V gene TRBV2 combines with J gene TRBJ1-1; possible D gene TRBD1, 6 bases. The germline gives CDR1 SNHLY, CDR2 FYNNEI. V was shortened by 5 bases and J by 0 bases, with 13 bases between the two germline ends. This CDR3 has 15 residues. The CDR3 sequence is CASSLDSLMNTEAFF. The DNA of the CDR3 is TGTGCCAGCAGTTTGGACAGCCTTATGAACACTGAAGCTTTCTTT.

This sequence joins TRBV5-1 and TRBJ2-3; D possibly corresponds to TRBD2 (6 bases). The CDR3 runs to 16 residues. Germline V gene data show CDR1 as SGHRS and CDR2 as YFSETQ. V lost 0 bases and J 2 bases, leaving 13 bases between the germline ends. The DNA for the CDR3 is TGCGCCAGCAGCTTGGGGCGGGGAGCATCCACAGATACGCAGTATTTT. As protein: CASSLGRGASTDTQYF.

This clone was seen only a few times. The rearrangement uses TRBV29-1 and TRBJ2-3; 10 nucleotides agree with TRBD2. The germline CDR1 and CDR2 sequences are SQVTM and ANQGSEA. J was trimmed by 0 bases and V by 5 bases; bases with no gene match: 5. This CDR3 has 15 amino acids. The CDR3 loop is CSVYTSGTSTDTQYF. In nucleotides, the CDR3 is TGCAGCGTTTACACTAGCGGGACTAGCACAGATACGCAGTATTTT.

The V and J genes are TRBV10-3 and TRBJ1-1, with a weak D call TRBD1 (6 bases). The germline V gene has CDR1 ENHRY and CDR2 SYGVKD. V shed 0 bases and J shed 4 bases, with 12 bases lying between them. The CDR3 length is 15 residues. Written as DNA, the CDR3 is TGTGCCATCAGTGAGTCGTTGGACAGCCTCACTGAAGCTTTCTTT. Protein sequence: CAISESLDSLTEAFF.